These 18 T cell receptor beta chains came from one sample sequenced in a study of T-cell reconstitution after alpha-beta-depleted transplantation in children. Using unique molecular identifiers, the investigators prepared the TCRbeta library. TCRdb ran MiXCR on the PCR reads and lists one entry per CDR3 protein. The sample lists about 110,000 distinct CDR3 sequences, about 6.4% occurring once. The sample in question was PBMCs, mostly from graft donor cells, obtained 360 days after TCRalphabeta/CD19-depleted stem cell transplant. These receptors were collected from a male patient between 2 and 10 years old who had a stem cell transplant for acute lymphoblastic leukemia, so the T cells may come from the graft donor.

In its sample, this clonotype was seen many times. The chain combines TRBV7-9 with TRBJ1-2; 9 bases fit TRBD1. The germline CDR1 and CDR2 sequences are SEHNR and FQNEAQ (reference sequence). Germline trimming cut 6 bases from V and 0 bases from J; bases unmatched to any gene: 8. The CDR3 has 16 amino acids. The CDR3 spells CASSSGQGKANYGYTF. The DNA for the CDR3 is TGTGCCAGCAGTTCCGGACAGGGGAAGGCTAACTATGGCTACACCTTC.

This rearrangement joins TRBV5-7 to TRBJ2-7; 8 nucleotides line up with TRBD2. TRBV5-7 is given ORF status, its function remaining uncertain. The CDR3 has 14 amino acids. V was clipped by 2 bases and J by 3 bases; unmatched bases: 4. The CDR3 sequence: CASSFGGVCYEQYF. The CDR3 nucleotides are TGTGCCAGCAGCTTCGGGGGGGTCTGCTACGAGCAGTACTTC.

The chain carries TRBV3-1 and TRBJ2-5, with 7 bases fitting TRBD1. The CDR3 has 15 amino acids. V gave up 4 bases and J gave up 2 bases; unmatched junction bases: 7. The germline V gene encodes CDR1 LGHDT and CDR2 YNNKEL (reference sequence). The chain's CDR3 is CASSLGTARQETQYF. CDR3 DNA: TGTGCCAGCAGCCTCGGGACAGCGAGACAAGAGACCCAGTACTTC.

The V call is TRBV20-1, the J call TRBJ2-3; TRBD1 is a possible D gene (6 bases). From germline, CDR1 is DFQATT and CDR2 SNEGSKA (reference sequence). Trimming left V 6 bases short and J 0 bases short, with 13 bases between. This CDR3 has 14 residues. The CDR3 sequence is CSAPGELSTDTQYF. The CDR3, as DNA: TGCAGTGCCCCAGGGGAGCTCAGCACAGATACGCAGTATTTT.

The chain employs TRBV7-9 and TRBJ2-2; D is perhaps TRBD2 (5 bases). CDR1 and CDR2 (germline): SEHNR, FQNEAQ (reference sequence). The CDR3 has 16 amino acids. Deletions cut 5 bases from V and 4 bases from J, with 17 bases between. The CDR3 protein is CASSPRVGPTTGELFF. The DNA for the CDR3 is TGTGCCAGCAGCCCGCGGGTGGGCCCCACCACCGGGGAGCTGTTTTTT.

This clonotype was picked up a small number of times. The rearrangement links TRBV7-6 to TRBJ2-1; the D gene is possibly TRBD2 (6 bases). Germline-derived CDR1 and CDR2 are SGHVS and FNYEAQ. The CDR3 contains 15 residues. The V and J ends lost 5 bases and 3 bases respectively, with 14 bases between them. The CDR3 DNA reads as TGTGCCAGCAGCGTTTCTTGGACTAACTACAATGAGCAGTTCTTC. It is translated as CASSVSWTNYNEQFF.

Many counts were recorded for this clonotype. The J gene is TRBJ1-1, the V gene TRBV10-3; TRBD1 is a possible D gene (5 bases). Germline V CDR1 and CDR2: ENHRY, SYGVKD. V shed 1 base and J shed 11 bases, with 14 bases lying between them. This CDR3 is 13 amino acids long. CDR3 coding DNA: TGTGCCATCAGTGAGTGGGACGGGGAAAGGGCTTTCTTT. It is translated as CAISEWDGERAFF.

This clonotype showed up just a few times. V gene TRBV4-1 combines with J gene TRBJ2-7; 12 positions match TRBD1. The CDR3 spans 15 residues. CDR1 is MGHRA and CDR2 is YSYEKL in the germline V gene. The J segment lost 4 bases and the V segment lost 4 bases, leaving 5 bases of the junction unmatched. The CDR3 loop is CASSLAGQGAYEQYF. For the CDR3, the DNA is TGCGCCAGCAGCCTAGCGGGACAGGGGGCGTACGAGCAGTACTTC.

This clonotype was counted ten times or more. The chain couples TRBV15 to TRBJ2-1; 7 nucleotides agree with TRBD1. The CDR3 extends over 13 amino acids. Germline CDR1 is LNHNV and CDR2 is YYDKDF (reference sequence). V lost 2 bases, J lost 9 bases, and 4 bases stayed unmatched. The CDR3 spells CATSRRQGLEQFF. The CDR3 coding sequence is TGTGCCACCAGCAGACGACAGGGTCTTGAGCAGTTCTTC. Full variable domain (missing parts from reference TRBV15 and TRBJ2-1): DAMVIQNPRYQVTQFGKPVTLSCSQTLNHNVMYWYQQKSSQAPKLLFHYYDKDFNNEADTPDNFQSRRPNTSFCFLDIRSPGLGDTAMYLCATSRRQGLEQFFGPGTRLTVL.

V usage is TRBV5-4 and J usage is TRBJ2-1, with TRBD2 as a possible D gene (6 bases). The CDR3 sequence is 18 residues long. Germline CDR1 reads SGHNT; CDR2 reads YYREEE (reference sequence). Trimming shortened V by 1 base and J by 0 bases, and 17 bases separated the two germline ends. The CDR3 region is CASSLPREDYRSYNEQFF. The CDR3 coding sequence is TGTGCCAGCAGCTTGCCAAGGGAGGACTACCGCTCCTACAATGAGCAGTTCTTC.

This clonotype came up a few times. The rearrangement links TRBV13 to TRBJ2-5; 10 nucleotides match TRBD2. The CDR3 is 17 amino acids. The trim removed 5 bases at V and 1 base at J, leaving 10 bases unmatched. Germline CDR1 is PRHDT and CDR2 is FYEKMQ (reference sequence). The CDR3 region is CASSIGPSGRAQETQYF. CDR3 DNA: TGTGCCAGCAGCATTGGGCCCAGCGGGAGGGCCCAAGAGACCCAGTACTTC.

The table lists this clonotype with many counts. This sequence joins TRBV29-1 and TRBJ2-5; TRBD2 matches 11 bases. The CDR3 loop spans 16 amino acids. The V and J ends lost 7 bases and 1 base, in that order; junction bases with no gene match: 11. Germline CDR1 SQVTM, CDR2 ANQGSEA. The CDR3, as DNA: TGCAGCGCTGGACCGGGACTAGCGGCTCCCCAAGAGACCCAGTACTTC. Protein product: CSAGPGLAAPQETQYF. Full variable domain (missing parts from reference TRBV29-1 and TRBJ2-5): SAVISQKPSRDICQRGTSLTIQCQVDSQVTMMFWYRQQPGQSLTLIATANQGSEATYESGFVIDKFPISRPNLTFSTLTVSNMSPEDSSIYLCSAGPGLAAPQETQYFGPGTRLLVL.

V usage is TRBV29-1 and J usage is TRBJ2-2, with D tentatively TRBD1 (6 bases). The germline gives CDR1 SQVTM, CDR2 ANQGSEA. With 4 bases removed from V and 3 bases from J, the gap between germline ends came to 12 bases. The CDR3 contains 14 residues. The DNA for the CDR3 is TGCAGCGTTGTTGGACAGACCTACACCGGGGAGCTGTTTTTT. Translation: CSVVGQTYTGELFF.

This clonotype was observed at least ten times. This chain uses TRBV9 with TRBJ2-3, with TRBD1 as a possible D gene (5 bases). CDR1 SGDLS and CDR2 YYNGEE come from the germline V gene. V dropped 0 bases and J dropped 5 bases, with 13 bases sitting between them. The CDR3 loop spans 15 amino acids. The CDR3 DNA reads as TGTGCCAGCAGCGTAGCGGGCAGGGCGGTAGATACGCAGTATTTT. This encodes CASSVAGRAVDTQYF.

This clonotype was observed at least ten times. The chain combines TRBV12-3 or TRBV12-4 with TRBJ2-1, with D maybe TRBD2 (6 bases). With 3 bases removed from V and 2 bases from J, the gap between germline ends came to 8 bases. The CDR3 loop spans 14 amino acids. The CDR3: CASSFGGTYNEQFF. In nucleotides, the CDR3 is TGTGCCAGCAGTTTCGGCGGGACCTACAATGAGCAGTTCTTC.

This chain connects TRBV30 to TRBJ1-2; D not resolved. The V gene's germline CDR1 is GTSNPN and CDR2 SVGIG (reference sequence). There are 12 residues in the CDR3. V lost 3 bases and J lost 4, with 9 bases in between. The CDR3 is CAWSIWIYGYTF. CDR3 sequence (DNA): TGTGCCTGGAGCATCTGGATCTATGGCTACACCTTC.

CDR3 in amino acids: CASQMGNTEAFF. For the CDR3, the DNA is TGTGCCAGCCAAATGGGTAACACTGAAGCTTTCTTT. This chain uses TRBV19 with TRBJ1-1; no clear D. CDR3 size: 12 residues. V was pared by 9 bases and J by 2 bases, with 10 bases between. CDR1 is LNHDA, CDR2 SQIVND, per germline (reference sequence). The whole variable domain, remainder taken from reference TRBV19 and TRBJ1-1, is DGGITQSPKYLFRKEGQNVTLSCEQNLNHDAMYWYRQDPGQGLRLIYYSQIVNDFQKGDIAEGYSVSREKKESFPLTVTSAQKNPTAFYLCASQMGNTEAFFGQGTRLTVV.

This clonotype was seen more than once but under ten times. The CDR3 DNA is TGCAGCGTTACCGGGACACAGTTCTTC. Encoded protein: CSVTGTQFF. This chain connects TRBV29-1 to TRBJ2-1; possibly TRBD1 for D (6 bases). V shed 5 bases and J shed 13 bases, with 9 bases lying between them. The CDR3 contains 9 residues. Germline lookup yields CDR1 SQVTM and CDR2 ANQGSEA.